One sample yielded the 7 T cell receptor beta chains listed below, sequenced in a study of cytomegalovirus exposure and HLA in healthy donors. PCR amplification relied on 60 Vbeta primers (plus 13 Jbeta primers). Some clones are missing from TCRdb's copy, which holds only in-frame ones; the method was immunoSEQ multiplex PCR. The listing records under 90,000 clones. Sample: PBMCs. Receptors originate from a man in his fifties or sixties in good health and CMV-seropositive.

The chain is built from TRBV6-1 and TRBJ2-1; D remains ambiguous. The CDR3 covers 13 residues. The V end lost 0 bases, the J end lost 16 bases, and 16 bases lay between the germline ends. The germline CDR1 and CDR2 sequences are MNHNS and SASEGT. The CDR3 DNA sequence: TGTGCCAGCAGTGAAGCGCGGTACACGGTGAGATTCTTC. Translating gives CASSEARYTVRFF.

The gene calls are TRBV11-3 and TRBJ1-1, with D maybe TRBD1 (5 bases). Looked up from germline, CDR1 is SGHNT and CDR2 is YENEEA. The CDR3 runs 13 residues. Trimming stripped 4 bases from V and 8 bases from J, with 14 bases between. The CDR3 coding sequence is TGTGCCAGCAGCTCCGGCTTCGGGGGAGAAGCTTTCTTT. As protein: CASSSGFGGEAFF. Full variable domain (missing parts from reference TRBV11-3 and TRBJ1-1): EAGVVQSPRYKIIEKKQPVAFWCNPISGHNTLYWYLQNLGQGPELLIRYENEEAVDDSQLPKDRFSAERLKGVDSTLKIQPAELGDSAVYLCASSSGFGGEAFFGQGTRLTVV.

This CDR3 reads CASSLTYSGGPDTQYF. For the CDR3, the DNA is TGCGCCAGCAGCTTGACTTATAGCGGGGGGCCAGATACGCAGTATTTT. This chain links TRBV5-1 with TRBJ2-3; 10 bases are shared with TRBD2. The CDR3 covers 16 residues. Germline assignment: CDR1 SGHRS and CDR2 YFSETQ. With 1 base clipped from V and 4 bases from J, the junction kept 6 bases outside the gene matches.

The chain combines TRBV6-5 with TRBJ1-1; D gene ambiguous. The V end lost 0 bases, the J end lost 4 bases, and 15 bases lay between the germline ends. CDR3 size: 16 residues. CDR1 and CDR2 (germline): MNHEY, SVGAGI. The chain's CDR3 is CASSYSFMVGVTEAFF. The CDR3 nucleotides are TGTGCCAGCAGTTACTCTTTCATGGTCGGGGTCACTGAAGCTTTCTTT.

The chain combines TRBV7-9 with TRBJ2-1; 9 bases align to TRBD2. Trimming removed 2 bases from V and 6 bases from J; junction bases left unmatched: 2. CDR1 is SEHNR, CDR2 FQNEAQ, per germline (reference sequence). The CDR3 covers 14 residues. CDR3 region: CASSLRGRVNEQFF. In DNA, the CDR3 is TGTGCCAGCAGCTTACGCGGGAGGGTCAATGAGCAGTTCTTC.

The V gene is TRBV5-1, the J gene TRBJ1-2, with TRBD1 identical over 9 bases. This CDR3 region has 17 residues. The germline V gene encodes CDR1 SGHRS and CDR2 YFSETQ. V was pared by 4 bases and J by 8 bases, with 18 bases of the junction left unmatched. CDR3 bases: TGCGCCAGCAGCCTCGAAGGGCTTCCGGGACAGGGTGACGGCTACACCTTC. Translated, it gives CASSLEGLPGQGDGYTF.

This chain uses TRBV15 with TRBJ2-6, with 9 bases matching TRBD1. The CDR3 is 16 amino acids. J was trimmed by 2 bases and V by 7 bases; bases with no gene match: 6. From germline, CDR1 is LNHNV and CDR2 YYDKDF (reference sequence). DNA of the CDR3: TGTGCCACCACGGACAGGGGATCAGCTGGGGCCAACGTCCTGACTTTC. The encoded protein is CATTDRGSAGANVLTF.